The 9 T cell receptor beta chains given below trace back to one sample, sequenced in a study of OX40 agonist ivuxolimab in advanced cancers. Only in-frame clones appear in the TCRdb table, and some are missing; sequencing was by immunoSEQ multiplex PCR. The sample yields roughly 63,000 clones, 80% to 90% seen once. The sequencing here drew on CD4+ or CD8+ T cells sorted from blood, taken in a trial of the OX40 agonist ivuxolimab. The receptors were gathered from an adult with an advanced solid tumor such as melanoma, head and neck, liver or kidney cancer.

This clone was counted a few times. V usage is TRBV19 and J usage is TRBJ1-6, with TRBD1 identical over 9 bases. The CDR3 runs to 15 residues. Germline lookup yields CDR1 LNHDA and CDR2 SQIVND (reference sequence). Losses at the gene ends were 5 bases for V and 3 bases for J; bases not matched to a gene: 2. In DNA form, the CDR3 reads TGTGCCAGTAGTCCGGGACAGGGCTATAATTCACCCCTCCACTTT. It translates to CASSPGQGYNSPLHF.

The V call is TRBV5-1, the J call TRBJ1-2, with TRBD1 matching over 9 bases. Trimming cost V 1 base and J 7 bases; bases outside gene matches: 2. Germline V gene sequence: CDR1 SGHRS, CDR2 YFSETQ. The CDR3 loop spans 13 amino acids. The chain's CDR3 is CASSLRTGAGYTF. In nucleotides, the CDR3 is TGCGCCAGCAGCTTGAGGACAGGGGCTGGCTACACCTTC.

V is TRBV5-4 and J is TRBJ1-1; D not resolved. Trimming shortened V by 0 bases and J by 11 bases, and 14 bases separated the two germline ends. The germline V gene has CDR1 SGHNT and CDR2 YYREEE (reference sequence). CDR3 length: 13 amino acids. The CDR3 sequence is CASSLGGRIGAFF. DNA of the CDR3: TGTGCCAGCAGCTTGGGTGGTCGAATCGGGGCTTTCTTT.

The table lists this clone with a count of one. The gene calls are TRBV13 and TRBJ2-1; TRBD2 might be the D (5 bases). The germline V gene has CDR1 PRHDT and CDR2 FYEKMQ (reference sequence). Trimming shortened V by 5 bases and J by 4 bases, and 12 bases separated the two germline ends. The CDR3 runs 14 residues. The CDR3, as DNA: TGTGCCAGCAGCCCCGGACTTAAATACAATGAGCAGTTCTTC. Translating it yields CASSPGLKYNEQFF.

Points on this clone: The same CDR3 can be traced to other DNA sequences in this sample. The gene calls are TRBV6-1 and TRBJ1-5, with 8 nucleotides matching TRBD1. Germline V gene lookup returns CDR1 MNHNS and CDR2 SASEGT. Losses at the gene ends were 5 bases for V and 7 bases for J; bases not matched to a gene: 4. CDR3 length equals 13 residues. In DNA form, the CDR3 reads TGTGCCAGCAGTTGGACAGGGCACCAGCCCCAGCATTTT. Amino acids: CASSWTGHQPQHF.

The chain recombines TRBV11-3 with TRBJ1-1, with TRBD1 matching over 9 bases. V dropped 3 bases and J dropped 11; count of bases not matched to a gene: 4. This CDR3 spans 12 amino acids. The V gene's germline CDR1 is SGHNT and CDR2 YENEEA. CDR3 protein: CASSLTGGDAFF. CDR3 bases: TGTGCCAGCAGCTTGACAGGGGGAGATGCTTTCTTT.

This chain joins TRBV7-2 and TRBJ2-3; a possible D gene is TRBD1 (6 bases). Trimming took off 0 bases at V and 1 base at J, with 8 bases between the two ends. The CDR3 covers 15 residues. Germline CDR1 and CDR2: SGHTA and FQGNSA. In DNA, the CDR3 is TGTGCCAGCAGCTTAGCGGGGGCCGGCACAGATACGCAGTATTTT. It encodes CASSLAGAGTDTQYF.

The chain uses TRBV15 and TRBJ2-3; a possible D gene is TRBD2 (6 bases). Trimming left V 0 bases short and J 0 bases short, with 10 bases between. Germline V gene sequence: CDR1 LNHNV, CDR2 YYDKDF (reference sequence). The CDR3 runs to 16 residues. Here the CDR3 DNA reads TGTGCCACCAGCAGAGAGGCGGGACTTAGCACAGATACGCAGTATTTT. Encoded protein: CATSREAGLSTDTQYF.

Written as DNA, the CDR3 is TGTGCCAGCAGACCTGGTGAGGGGCATGGCTACACCTTC. Its translation is CASRPGEGHGYTF. The chain joins TRBV6-5 to TRBJ1-2; D might be TRBD1 (5 bases). This CDR3 region has 13 residues. The germline CDR1 and CDR2 sequences are MNHEY and SVGAGI. V lost 6 bases to trimming and J lost 6 bases, with 14 bases between them.